Below, 18 T cell receptor beta chains from the same sample are listed, as sequenced in a study of blood T cell repertoires in COVID-19. TCRdb keeps only in-frame clones here, not all; method: immunoSEQ multiplex PCR. The table lists some 98,000 clones, roughly 82% of them singletons, with more than 20% in the top ten. Sequencing was carried out using peripheral blood. All receptors derive from a man in his sixties with acute or convalescent COVID-19.

This clone was observed a handful of times. DNA of the CDR3: TGTGCCAGCAGGAGGGGACAGGCTAGGGGCTACACCTTC. This sequence encodes CASRRGQARGYTF. The chain couples TRBV6-5 to TRBJ1-2, with 8 bases identical to TRBD1. V was pared by 6 bases and J by 8 bases, with 8 bases of the junction left unmatched. The CDR3 spans 13 residues. The V gene's germline CDR1 is MNHEY and CDR2 SVGAGI.

This clone was seen once. The V and J genes are TRBV20-1 and TRBJ2-5, with a weak D call TRBD2 (5 bases). The CDR3 loop spans 13 amino acids. Germline V gives CDR1 DFQATT, CDR2 SNEGSKA (reference sequence). The ends were cut back, 3 bases at V and 2 bases at J, with 10 bases in the middle. CDR3 DNA sequence: TGCAGTGCTAGTGCTAGCATACAAGAGACCCAGTACTTC. Its protein product is CSASASIQETQYF.

The V call is TRBV4-1, the J call TRBJ2-5; TRBD2 agrees at 7 bases. CDR3 length: 15 amino acids. V lost 1 base and J lost 2; bases outside the gene matches: 4. The germline V gene has CDR1 MGHRA and CDR2 YSYEKL. The CDR3 nucleotides are TGCGCCAGCAGCCAAGGAATGGGGGGGCAAGAGACCCAGTACTTC. Translating it yields CASSQGMGGQETQYF.

This clone has just one count. This chain links TRBV13 with TRBJ1-6; 7 bases are a match to TRBD1. The CDR3 spans 14 residues. Losses at the gene ends were 0 bases for V and 8 bases for J; bases not matched to a gene: 1. CDR1 is PRHDT and CDR2 is FYEKMQ in the germline V gene (reference sequence). CDR3 DNA sequence: TGTGCCAGCAGCTTAGGCGACAGGGATTCACCCCTCCACTTT. Its translation is CASSLGDRDSPLHF.

The V gene is TRBV15, the J gene TRBJ1-6; the match to TRBD1 covers 8 bases. V trimming: 6 bases; J trimming: 9 bases; junction bases outside the gene matches: 7. In germline, CDR1 is LNHNV, CDR2 YYDKDF (reference sequence). The CDR3 length is 14 residues. This CDR3 is CATSRTGLFSPLHF. DNA for the CDR3: TGTGCCACCAGTAGGACAGGGTTATTTTCACCCCTCCACTTT.

This clone was detected a few times. CDR3 in DNA: TGTGCCAGCAGTTACTCGGGAGGGGGGTACGAGCAGTACTTC. It codes for CASSYSGGGYEQYF. This chain links TRBV6-5 with TRBJ2-7; perhaps TRBD2 as D (7 bases). Per the germline V gene, CDR1 is MNHEY and CDR2 is SVGAGI. This CDR3 has 14 residues. Trimming took 0 bases from V and 4 from J, leaving 10 bases between them.

The chain joins TRBV6-5 to TRBJ2-7; 10 bases match TRBD1. Germline CDR1 MNHEY, CDR2 SVGAGI. This CDR3 is 14 amino acids long. The V segment lost 8 bases and the J segment 2 bases; nucleotides outside the gene matches: 6. The CDR3 protein is CASGWDRGPYEQYF. The CDR3 DNA follows: TGTGCCAGCGGCTGGGACAGGGGTCCCTACGAGCAGTACTTC.

The rearrangement links TRBV5-1 to TRBJ1-1; D remains unclear. This CDR3 region has 15 residues. V gave up 0 bases and J gave up 1 base, with 10 bases separating them. The germline CDR1 and CDR2 sequences are SGHRS and YFSETQ. The CDR3 DNA is TGCGCCAGCAGCTTGGGCCAGCGAAAGAACACTGAAGCTTTCTTT. Encoded protein: CASSLGQRKNTEAFF.

The V call is TRBV6-2 or TRBV6-3, the J call TRBJ2-3, with a weak D call TRBD1 (6 bases). V was shortened by 2 bases and J by 3 bases, with 21 bases between the two germline ends. CDR1 MNHEY and CDR2 SVGEGT come from the germline V gene. The CDR3 consists of 18 residues. Here the CDR3 reads CASSYLPRTAVRTDTQYF. In nucleotides, the CDR3 is TGTGCCAGCAGTTACCTTCCCAGGACAGCGGTAAGGACAGATACGCAGTATTTT.

This clone was found a few times. V and J are TRBV6-5 and TRBJ1-1; D unresolved. V lost 4 bases to trimming and J lost 2 bases, with 8 bases between them. The CDR3 extends over 13 amino acids. CDR1 is MNHEY and CDR2 is SVGAGI in the germline V gene. CDR3 DNA sequence: TGTGCCAGCAGTTTTACACGTAACACTGAAGCTTTCTTT. Its protein is CASSFTRNTEAFF.

The chain carries TRBV18 and TRBJ1-2; D ambiguous. CDR1 KGHSH and CDR2 LQKENI come from the germline V gene. The ends were cut back, 4 bases at V and 4 bases at J, with 31 bases in the middle. The CDR3 consists of 20 residues. The chain's CDR3 is CASSLNLLTEISFGLYGYTF. DNA of the CDR3: TGTGCCAGCTCACTGAACCTCCTCACGGAGATTTCGTTCGGTCTCTATGGCTACACCTTC.

The chain recombines TRBV28 with TRBJ2-7; 7 bases fit TRBD1. This CDR3 spans 15 amino acids. Germline loops: CDR1 MDHEN, CDR2 SYDVKM. V lost 6 bases, J lost 2 bases, and 10 bases stayed unmatched. This CDR3 reads CASSPHRQGAYEQYF. CDR3 nucleotides: TGTGCCAGCAGCCCCCATCGACAGGGCGCCTACGAGCAGTACTTC. The full variable domain, rest sourced from reference TRBV28 and TRBJ2-7, is DVKVTQSSRYLVKRTGEKVFLECVQDMDHENMFWYRQDPGLGLRLIYFSYDVKMKEKGDIPEGYSVSREKKERFSLILESASTNQTSMYLCASSPHRQGAYEQYFGPGTRLTVT.

This clone was observed a handful of times. The gene calls are TRBV5-5 and TRBJ1-1, with 7 nucleotides matching TRBD1. This CDR3 has 13 residues. V lost 4 bases and J lost 7; bases outside the gene matches: 7. Germline V lookup: CDR1 SGHKS, CDR2 YYEKEE (reference sequence). CDR3 sequence: CASSLQGQGEAFF. In DNA form, the CDR3 reads TGTGCCAGCAGCCTACAGGGGCAAGGTGAAGCTTTCTTT.

The rearrangement links TRBV3-1 (or the pseudogene TRBV3-2) to TRBJ1-5; D not certain. Germline CDR1 LGHDT, CDR2 YNNKEL (reference sequence). Trimming cost V 3 bases and J 6 bases, with 18 bases left between them. The CDR3 covers 16 residues. The CDR3 DNA is TGTGCCAGCAGCCATGGCTACAGTATGGGAGGTCAGCCCCAGCATTTT. It is translated as CASSHGYSMGGQPQHF.

The chain uses TRBV2 and TRBJ1-1; 12 bases map to TRBD1. After removal of 6 bases from V and 3 bases from J, the junction contained 8 bases not matched to a gene. CDR1 and CDR2 from the germline V gene are SNHLY and FYNNEI. CDR3 size: 16 residues. The CDR3 reads CASRDRDRGLHTEAFF. CDR3 coding DNA: TGTGCCAGCAGGGACCGGGACAGGGGGCTGCACACTGAAGCTTTCTTT.

The chain carries TRBV3-1 (or the pseudogene TRBV3-2) and TRBJ1-6, with D uncertain. The CDR3 sequence is 15 residues long. Germline V gene lookup returns CDR1 LGHDT and CDR2 YNNKEL (reference sequence). Trimming removed 2 bases at V and 8 bases at J, with 13 bases between. The CDR3 nucleotides are TGTGCCAGCAGCCAATTTGGAGGGAAGGATTCACCCCTCCACTTT. This translates into CASSQFGGKDSPLHF.

This chain connects TRBV19 to TRBJ2-1; 9 bases agree with TRBD1. Germline CDR1 and CDR2: LNHDA and SQIVND (reference sequence). The CDR3 is made up of 15 amino acids. The V segment lost 6 bases and the J segment 4 bases; nucleotides outside the gene matches: 7. The CDR3 sequence: CASSVDRGGYNEQFF. CDR3 nucleotides: TGTGCCAGTAGCGTGGACAGGGGAGGGTACAATGAGCAGTTCTTC.

V gene TRBV7-8 combines with J gene TRBJ1-3, with 7 bases identical to TRBD1. Germline trimming cut 7 bases from V and 1 base from J; bases unmatched to any gene: 7. There are 15 residues in the CDR3. The germline V gene encodes CDR1 SGHVS and CDR2 FQNEAQ. The chain's CDR3 is CASTNRGGSGNTIYF. Written as DNA, the CDR3 is TGTGCCAGCACCAACAGGGGTGGGTCTGGAAACACCATATATTTT.